This T cell receptor (beta chain) was recorded in a study of blood T cell repertoires in COVID-19. Study background: Spain, Italy and the United States supplied samples that represented acute and convalescent COVID-19.

The junction had 14 bases not matched to a gene; V was cut back by 4 bases and J by 5 bases. Germline V gives CDR1 SGHNT, CDR2 YYREEE (reference sequence). The CDR3 totals 16 residues. Using immunoSEQ multiplex PCR, the repertoire was profiled, and TCRdb retains in-frame clones only, with some absent. This table has a few hundred thousand clones, about 85% appearing once. The sample holds a few counts of this clone. The source is an elderly woman with COVID-19, enrolled during active disease. Sequencing was done on a sample of peripheral blood. The rearrangement joins TRBV5-4 to TRBJ2-7, with 8 bases identical to TRBD2. CDR3: CASSPGGGQGRNEQYF. In nucleotides, the CDR3 is TGTGCCAGCAGCCCCGGCGGGGGGCAGGGAAGGAACGAGCAGTACTTC.